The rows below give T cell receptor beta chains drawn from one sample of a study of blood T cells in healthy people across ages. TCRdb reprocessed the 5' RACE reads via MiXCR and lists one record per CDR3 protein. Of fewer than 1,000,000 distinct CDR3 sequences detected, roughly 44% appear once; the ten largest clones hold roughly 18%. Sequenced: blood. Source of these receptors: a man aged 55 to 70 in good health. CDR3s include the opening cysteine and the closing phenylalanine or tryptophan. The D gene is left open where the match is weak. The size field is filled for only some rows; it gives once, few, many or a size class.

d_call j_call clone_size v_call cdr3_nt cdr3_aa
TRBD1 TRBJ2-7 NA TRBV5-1 TGCGCCAGCAGATGGGACAGGGGAACCTACGAGCAGTACTTC CASRWDRGTYEQYF
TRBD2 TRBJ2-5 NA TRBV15 TGTGCCACCAGCAGAGATCTGAATAGCGGGGGGGCGGATGAGACCCAGTACTTC CATSRDLNSGGADETQYF
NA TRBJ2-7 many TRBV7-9 TGTGCCAGCAGCCTGGCGGGGCTCTCCTACGAGCAGTACTTC CASSLAGLSYEQYF
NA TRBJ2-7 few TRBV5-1 TGCGCCAGCAGCTTGTATAGCGGCGAGCAGTACTTC CASSLYSGEQYF
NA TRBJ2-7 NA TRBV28 TGTGCCAGCAAACTATCAGTTTTTAGCGAGCAGTACTTC CASKLSVFSEQYF
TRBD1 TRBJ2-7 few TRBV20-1 TGCAGTGCTAGTGCCGGGACAGGGATCTTCTACGAGCAGTACTTC CSASAGTGIFYEQYF
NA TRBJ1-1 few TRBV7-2 TGTGCCAGCATCTCTTTAGTGGGGGGGACTGAAGCTTTCTTT CASISLVGGTEAFF
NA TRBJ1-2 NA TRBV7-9 TGTGCCAGCAGCACGATGCAGGTAGCGGGCTATGGCTACACCTTC CASSTMQVAGYGYTF
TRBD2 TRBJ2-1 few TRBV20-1 TGCAGTGCCCGACTAGCGGGGGGTAATCAGAATATAGAGCAGTTCTTC CSARLAGGNQNIEQFF
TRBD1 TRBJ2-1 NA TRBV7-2 TGTGCCAGCAGCTTAGTAGCACAGGGGGCCTACAATGAGCAGTTCTTC CASSLVAQGAYNEQFF
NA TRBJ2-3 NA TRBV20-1 TGCAGTGCTAGATTTCAGGTTAGCACAGATACGCAGTATTTT CSARFQVSTDTQYF
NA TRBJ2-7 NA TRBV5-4 TGTGCCAGCAGCACTCGGACGGGGGAAACCTACGAGCAGTACTTC CASSTRTGETYEQYF
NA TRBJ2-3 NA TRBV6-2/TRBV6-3 TGTGCCAGCAGTTCACAGGCGTCTAGCACAGATACGCAGTATTTT CASSSQASSTDTQYF
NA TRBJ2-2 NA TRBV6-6 TGTGCCAGCACTTTTAGCGGCGGGGAGCTGTTTTTT CASTFSGGELFF
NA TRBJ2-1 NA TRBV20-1 TGCAGTGCTAGAGATGGACAGTACAATGAGCAGTTCTTC CSARDGQYNEQFF
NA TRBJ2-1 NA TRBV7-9 TGTGCCAGCAGCCACGTGGGGGCCTACAATGAGCAGTTCTTC CASSHVGAYNEQFF
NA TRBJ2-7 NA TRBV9 TGTGCCAGCAGCCCAGGAGGGACAGTCGGCTACGAGCAGTACTTC CASSPGGTVGYEQYF
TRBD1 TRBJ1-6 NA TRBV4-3 TGCGCCAGCAGCCAAGAGACAGGGAGGAATTCACCCCTCCACTTT CASSQETGRNSPLHF
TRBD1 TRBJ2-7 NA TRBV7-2 TGTGCCACCCGAGTAGGACAGGGGACCTACGAGCAGTACTTC CATRVGQGTYEQYF
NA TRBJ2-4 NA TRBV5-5 TGTGCCAGCAGCTTGGATACAGGGTTAGCCAAAAACATTCAGTACTTC CASSLDTGLAKNIQYF
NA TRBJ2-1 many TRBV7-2 TGTGCCAGCAGCGCGCTCGGGACGGCGTACAATGAGCAGTTCTTC CASSALGTAYNEQFF
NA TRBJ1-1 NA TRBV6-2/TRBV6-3 TGTGCCAGCAGTTCCCCAGGGACCTTGAACACTGAAGCTTTCTTT CASSSPGTLNTEAFF
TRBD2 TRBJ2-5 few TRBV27 TGTGCCAGCAGTTCCGCACTAGCGGGGGTTGAGACCCAGTACTTC CASSSALAGVETQYF
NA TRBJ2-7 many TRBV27 TGTGCCAGCAGTTATCGGACAGTCGCGGGATACGAGCAGTACTTC CASSYRTVAGYEQYF
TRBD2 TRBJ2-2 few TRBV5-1 TGCGCCAGCAGCTTGCCTAGCGGGATAGCCGGGGAGCTGTTTTTT CASSLPSGIAGELFF
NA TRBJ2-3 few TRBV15 TGTGCCACCAGCAGGGGGGACACAGATACGCAGTATTTT CATSRGDTDTQYF
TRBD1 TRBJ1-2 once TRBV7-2 TGTGCCAGCAGCTCCCCTCCCGGGACAGGGGATGGCTACACCTTC CASSSPPGTGDGYTF
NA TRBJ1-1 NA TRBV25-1 TGTGCCAGCAGTGGTGGATCAGTTGAAGCTTTCTTT CASSGGSVEAFF
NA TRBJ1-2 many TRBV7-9 TGTGCCAGCAGCTTATATGGTGGCTACACCTTC CASSLYGGYTF
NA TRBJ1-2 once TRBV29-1 TGCAGCGTTTATTCTCTATATGGTTGGGGCGCCTATGGCTACACCTTC CSVYSLYGWGAYGYTF
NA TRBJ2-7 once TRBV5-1 TGCGCCAGCAGCTTGCAAAATGGGCCGCGGGTCGAGCAGTACTTC CASSLQNGPRVEQYF
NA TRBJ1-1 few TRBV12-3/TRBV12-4 TGTGCCAGCAGTCCCCGGACGGGGATGAACACTGAAGCTTTCTTT CASSPRTGMNTEAFF
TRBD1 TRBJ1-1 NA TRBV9 TGTGCCAGCAGCTCCCTCAGGGGGCAGGACGCTGAAGCTTTCTTT CASSSLRGQDAEAFF
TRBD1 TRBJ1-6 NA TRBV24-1 TGTGCCACCAGTGATTTCGACAGGGCGGTTGGGAATCCACCCCTCCACTTT CATSDFDRAVGNPPLHF
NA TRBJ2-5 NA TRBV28 TGTGCCAGCAAACCGGGGGCGGTGAATGAGCAGTACTTC CASKPGAVNEQYF
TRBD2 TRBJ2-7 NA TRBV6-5 TGTGCCAGCACCGCGGCGGGGGGCCTTTACGAGCAGTACTTC CASTAAGGLYEQYF
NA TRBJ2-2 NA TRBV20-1 TGCAGTGCTACAATGACCGGGGAGCTGTTTTTT CSATMTGELFF
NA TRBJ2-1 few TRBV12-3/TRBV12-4 TGTGCCAGCAGTCCACTGGAAAGGGTATCCTACAATGAGCAGTTCTTC CASSPLERVSYNEQFF
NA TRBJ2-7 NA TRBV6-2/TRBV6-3 TGTGCCAGCAGTTACCCAGCAGGCGGGACCCATCCCTACGAGCAGTACTTC CASSYPAGGTHPYEQYF
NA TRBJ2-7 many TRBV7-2 TGTGCCAGCAGCCCCTCGGGGAGAAGCGAGCAGTACTTC CASSPSGRSEQYF
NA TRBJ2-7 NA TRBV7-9 TGTGCCAGCAGCTTAGCGGTGTCCCCACAGTACTTC CASSLAVSPQYF
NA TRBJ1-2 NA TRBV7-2 TGTGCCAGCAGCTTAGGGGGATTGGGGGTCGGTTATGGCTACACCTTC CASSLGGLGVGYGYTF
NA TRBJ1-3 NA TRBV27 TGTGCCAGCAGTTCTCTAACCGGGACCGTCTCTGGAAACACCATATATTTT CASSSLTGTVSGNTIYF
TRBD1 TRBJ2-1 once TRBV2 TGTGCCAGCAGCTCCGACAGGGGGGGACGGCAGTTCTTC CASSSDRGGRQFF
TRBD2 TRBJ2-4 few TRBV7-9 TGTGCCAGCAGCCCCACTGGCGGGGGAGGTGACATTCAGTACTTC CASSPTGGGGDIQYF